These T cell receptor beta chains were read from a single sample in a study of blood T cell repertoires in COVID-19. Repertoires were generated with immunoSEQ multiplex PCR, while TCRdb's copy carries only in-frame clones and drops some. The table records about 110,000 clones, less than 85% of them present only once. The specimen was peripheral blood. The receptors here all came from a woman aged 40 to 50 with acute or convalescent COVID-19. CDR3s include the opening cysteine and the closing phenylalanine or tryptophan. A D gene is named only where the DNA matches it firmly. Part of the rows lack a size; the others show once, few, many or a class for expanded clones.

v_call,clone_size,d_call,j_call,cdr3_nt,cdr3_aa
TRBV5-1,NA,TRBD2,TRBJ2-3,TGCGCCAGCTCCCCGGGCGCGGGGGTCCCCGAAGATACGCAGTATTTT,CASSPGAGVPEDTQYF
TRBV5-1,NA,NA,TRBJ2-1,TGCGCCAGCAGCCTAGACAGCGACAATGAGCAGTTCTTC,CASSLDSDNEQFF
TRBV28,once,NA,TRBJ1-5,TGTGCCAGCAGTTTAGCTGGAGCACAGCCCCAGCATTTT,CASSLAGAQPQHF
TRBV28,NA,NA,TRBJ1-4,TGTGCCAGCAATGGGGGCAGTTCTGGGGAAAAACTGTTTTTT,CASNGGSSGEKLFF
TRBV9,NA,TRBD1,TRBJ2-1,TGTGCCAGCAGCCCAGGACAGGGCACCTACAATGAGCAGTTCTTC,CASSPGQGTYNEQFF
TRBV19,few,TRBD1,TRBJ2-5,TGTGCCAGTAGCCCAGGGACAGGTCAAGAGACCCAGTACTTC,CASSPGTGQETQYF
TRBV4-1,many,NA,TRBJ1-5,TGCGCCAGCAGCCAAGTAATCGGGGGGCTCAATAGCAATCAGCCCCAGCATTTT,CASSQVIGGLNSNQPQHF
TRBV28,NA,TRBD2,TRBJ2-3,TGTGCCAGCAGTTTTCGGGGACTAGCGGGGGATACGCAGTATTTT,CASSFRGLAGDTQYF
TRBV14,few,TRBD1,TRBJ1-1,TGTGCCAGCAGCCAAACGGGACAGAGCTCTCGTTCAGCTTTCTTT,CASSQTGQSSRSAFF
TRBV4-1,NA,NA,TRBJ2-7,TGCGCCAGCAGCCAAGGCCCGGGACACCCATACGAGCAGTACTTC,CASSQGPGHPYEQYF
TRBV19,NA,NA,TRBJ1-5,TGTGCCAGTAGTATCAGGGGAAGCAATCAGCCCCAGCATTTT,CASSIRGSNQPQHF
TRBV5-1,NA,TRBD2,TRBJ2-1,TGCGCCAGCAGCGCGGGACTAGGATACAATGAGCAGTTCTTC,CASSAGLGYNEQFF
TRBV6-5,NA,NA,TRBJ2-3,TGTGCCAGCGGTCCCATCGGGACAGATACGCAGTATTTT,CASGPIGTDTQYF
TRBV5-1,few,TRBD1,TRBJ1-6,TGCGCCAGCAGACTGGACAGGGATAATTCACCCCTCCACTTT,CASRLDRDNSPLHF
TRBV28,NA,TRBD1,TRBJ1-2,TGTGCCAGCAGTTTAGTAGGGACAGACTTATTCTATGGCTACACCTTC,CASSLVGTDLFYGYTF
TRBV6-1,NA,NA,TRBJ1-1,TGTGCCAGCAGCGAAGGGCTCAGGCTGAGAGCTTTCTTT,CASSEGLRLRAFF
TRBV18,once,TRBD2,TRBJ2-2,TGTGCCAGCTCACCGCGTAGCGGGGGGATCAACACCGGGGAGCTGTTTTTT,CASSPRSGGINTGELFF
TRBV11-2,NA,NA,TRBJ2-5,TGTGCCAGCAGCTTAGGGCTCCAAGAGACCCAGTACTTC,CASSLGLQETQYF
TRBV19,NA,NA,TRBJ1-3,TGTGCCAGTAAACGCTCCGGTTTTGGGGCTCCGACTTCTGGAAACACCATATATTTT,CASKRSGFGAPTSGNTIYF
TRBV6-5,NA,NA,TRBJ2-1,TGTGCCAGCAGTTACGTCGCAGGGGCAGGTGAGCAGTTCTTC,CASSYVAGAGEQFF
TRBV7-3,NA,NA,TRBJ1-1,TGTGCCAGCAGGTGGGCAGGGGACACTGAAGCTTTCTTT,CASRWAGDTEAFF
TRBV10-3,few,NA,TRBJ1-1,TGTGCCATCAACTCCGAGGGCAAAACTGAAGCTTTCTTT,CAINSEGKTEAFF
TRBV5-1,many,TRBD1,TRBJ1-1,TGCGCCAGCAGCAGCCAGGGGGGGAACACTGAAGCTTTCTTT,CASSSQGGNTEAFF
TRBV9,NA,TRBD2,TRBJ2-3,TGTGCCAGCAGCGTTGACCTTAGCGGGGGGCTCACAGATACGCAGTATTTT,CASSVDLSGGLTDTQYF
TRBV6-2/TRBV6-3,NA,TRBD1,TRBJ2-1,TGTGCCAGCAGTGGACAGGGGGTGGGTCATGAGCAGTTCTTC,CASSGQGVGHEQFF
TRBV5-4,few,NA,TRBJ2-3,TGTGCCAGCAGCTTCGGCGACAATTCCCCTCCCACAGATACGCAGTATTTT,CASSFGDNSPPTDTQYF
TRBV30,NA,NA,TRBJ2-7,TGTGCCTGGTCGGGGGTGGTACGTTCCTACGAGCAGTACTTC,CAWSGVVRSYEQYF
TRBV6-5,NA,TRBD2,TRBJ2-1,TGTGCCACCAAGCGGGGGGGGAGCCACGAGCAGTTCTTC,CATKRGGSHEQFF
TRBV7-6,NA,TRBD1,TRBJ2-1,TGTGCCAGCAGCCCAACAGGGGGTAGTACTGAGCAGTTCTTC,CASSPTGGSTEQFF
TRBV28,NA,NA,TRBJ1-3,TGTGCCAGCCGAATGACAGGAGTACTTGGAAACACCATATATTTT,CASRMTGVLGNTIYF
TRBV7-2,medium-sized,TRBD1,TRBJ2-7,TGTGCCAGCAGCTACGACCGGGACAGGAGCTACGAGCAGTACTTC,CASSYDRDRSYEQYF
TRBV19,NA,TRBD1,TRBJ1-6,TGTGCCAGTAGTGCCGACAGGGCTAATAATTCACCCCTCCACTTT,CASSADRANNSPLHF
TRBV23-1,NA,NA,TRBJ1-5,TGCGCCAGCAGTCAAAGGGTAAGGGGCTCCAATCAGCCCCAGCATTTT,CASSQRVRGSNQPQHF
TRBV28,NA,NA,TRBJ1-6,TGTGCCAGCACCGAGGGGGTTTCACCCCTCCACTTT,CASTEGVSPLHF
TRBV5-1,NA,TRBD1,TRBJ2-5,TGCGCCAGCAGCTTCGGACAGGGCAGTGGGCAAGAGACCCAGTACTTC,CASSFGQGSGQETQYF
TRBV12-3/TRBV12-4,NA,NA,TRBJ1-2,TGTGCCAGCAGTTTCGGAGGAAGAGGCTACACCTTC,CASSFGGRGYTF
TRBV6-4,NA,NA,TRBJ1-2,TGTGCCAGCAGTGTTCAGAATAACTATGGCTACACCTTC,CASSVQNNYGYTF
TRBV14,many,NA,TRBJ1-4,TGTGCCAGCAGCCTTGGGGCCCGCGAAAAACTGTTTTTT,CASSLGAREKLFF
TRBV5-5,NA,TRBD1,TRBJ1-6,TGTGCCAGCAGCCCGTCCGGGACAGGGGGCTATTCACCCCTCCACTTT,CASSPSGTGGYSPLHF
TRBV9,NA,NA,TRBJ2-3,TGTGCCAGCAGCGCTGGGACTCGCCTCGGATCGCAGTATTTT,CASSAGTRLGSQYF
TRBV5-1,NA,TRBD2,TRBJ2-2,TGCGCCAGCAGCGCTAGCGGGGGGATCACCGGGGAGCTGTTTTTT,CASSASGGITGELFF
TRBV19,NA,NA,TRBJ1-6,TGTGCCAGTAGTTGGGGCAAGGGTAATTCACCCCTCCACTTT,CASSWGKGNSPLHF
TRBV24-1,NA,NA,TRBJ2-3,TGTGCCACCAGTGACTCCGGGACACCGAGCACAGATACGCAGTATTTT,CATSDSGTPSTDTQYF
TRBV7-9,NA,TRBD1,TRBJ1-2,TGTGCCAGCAGCTTGGGACAGGGGGTTGATTACTATGGCTACACCTTC,CASSLGQGVDYYGYTF
TRBV7-2,NA,TRBD2,TRBJ2-3,TGTGCCATCTCTGGGACTAGTCTATCGGATACGCAGTATTTT,CAISGTSLSDTQYF